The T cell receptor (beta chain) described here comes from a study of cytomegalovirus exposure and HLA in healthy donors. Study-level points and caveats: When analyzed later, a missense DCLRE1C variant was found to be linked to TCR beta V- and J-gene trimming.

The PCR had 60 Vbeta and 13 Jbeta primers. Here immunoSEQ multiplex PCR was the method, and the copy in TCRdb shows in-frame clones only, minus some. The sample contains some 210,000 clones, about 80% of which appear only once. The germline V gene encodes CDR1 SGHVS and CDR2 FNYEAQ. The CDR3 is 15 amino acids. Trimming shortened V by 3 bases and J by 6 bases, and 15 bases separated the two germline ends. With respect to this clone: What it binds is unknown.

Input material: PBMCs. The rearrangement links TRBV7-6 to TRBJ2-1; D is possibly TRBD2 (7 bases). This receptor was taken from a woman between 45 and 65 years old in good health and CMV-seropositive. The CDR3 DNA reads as TGTGCCAGCAGCTTCCACGGGGGGCCGGGCAATGAGCAGTTCTTC. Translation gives CASSFHGGPGNEQFF.